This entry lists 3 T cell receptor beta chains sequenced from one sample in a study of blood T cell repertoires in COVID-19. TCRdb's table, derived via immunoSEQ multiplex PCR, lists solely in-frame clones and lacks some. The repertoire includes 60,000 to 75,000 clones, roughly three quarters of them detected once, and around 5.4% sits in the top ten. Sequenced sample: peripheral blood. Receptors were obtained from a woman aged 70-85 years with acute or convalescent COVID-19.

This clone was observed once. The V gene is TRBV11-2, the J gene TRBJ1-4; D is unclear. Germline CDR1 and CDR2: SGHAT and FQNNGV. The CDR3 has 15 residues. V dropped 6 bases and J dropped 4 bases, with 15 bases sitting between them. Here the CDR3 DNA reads TGTGCCAGCAGTAAAGGAGGCAGCTTTAATGAAAAACTGTTTTTT. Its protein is CASSKGGSFNEKLFF.

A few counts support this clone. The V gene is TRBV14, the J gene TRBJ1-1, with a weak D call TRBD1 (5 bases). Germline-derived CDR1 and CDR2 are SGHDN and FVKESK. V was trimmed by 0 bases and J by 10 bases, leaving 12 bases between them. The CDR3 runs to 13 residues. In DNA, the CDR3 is TGTGCCAGCAGCCAAGATTTGGGGAGGGGAGCTTTCTTT. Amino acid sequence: CASSQDLGRGAFF.

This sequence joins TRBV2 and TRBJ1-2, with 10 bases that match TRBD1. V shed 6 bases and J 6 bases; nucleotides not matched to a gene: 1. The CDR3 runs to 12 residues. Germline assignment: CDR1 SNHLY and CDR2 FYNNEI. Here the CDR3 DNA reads TGTGCCAGCAGGGGACAGGGGAATGGCTACACCTTC. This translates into CASRGQGNGYTF.